This TCR beta chain was profiled in a study of T-cell reconstitution after alpha-beta-depleted transplantation in children. The ends were cut back, 6 bases at V and 0 bases at J, with 9 bases in the middle. The germline V gene has CDR1 SQVTM and CDR2 ANQGSEA. The CDR3 is 12 amino acids. Unique molecular identifiers were built into the TCRbeta library. TCRdb redid the calling of the PCR reads with MiXCR, one entry per CDR3 protein. In the table there are 200,000 to 300,000 distinct CDR3 sequences, 9.5% to 15% of which are singletons. This clonotype occurred many times. The chain recombines TRBV29-1 with TRBJ2-7, with TRBD1 as a possible D gene (6 bases). The receptor's source is a human donor who donated a stem cell graft to a child with acute lymphoblastic leukemia. This sample comprised PBMCs from the stem cell graft donor, obtained from the stem cell graft. CDR3 nucleotides: TGCAGCGTAAGACAGGACTCCTACGAGCAGTACTTC. Its translation is CSVRQDSYEQYF.